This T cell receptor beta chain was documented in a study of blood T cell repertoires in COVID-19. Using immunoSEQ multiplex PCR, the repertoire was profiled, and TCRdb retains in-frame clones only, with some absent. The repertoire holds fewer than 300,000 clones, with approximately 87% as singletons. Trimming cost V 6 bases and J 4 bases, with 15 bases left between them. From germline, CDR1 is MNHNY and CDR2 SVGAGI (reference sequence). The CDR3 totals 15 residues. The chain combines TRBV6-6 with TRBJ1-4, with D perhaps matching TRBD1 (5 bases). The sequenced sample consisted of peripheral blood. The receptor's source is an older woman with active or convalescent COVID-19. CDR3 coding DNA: TGTGCCAGCAGGACAAGGGGTAGCGGTAATGAAAAACTGTTTTTT. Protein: CASRTRGSGNEKLFF.